What follows describes a single T cell receptor (beta chain). What it recognizes is unknown. Each donor had at least one pre-ART and at least two post-ART PBMC samples. The libraries were made with immunoSEQ v3.0 at survey level. This table comes from immunoSEQ multiplex PCR, and its TCRdb copy is limited to in-frame clones, with some not included. The sample lists 35,000 to 40,000 clones, roughly 85% occurring once. The data originate from a study of long-term antiretroviral therapy in people with HIV. Study summary: Some samples came about a decade before the 2015 immediate-ART recommendation, and these were the earliest. Study-wide results and caveats: The study collected no data on ART adherence, viral resistance or therapy changes. It was observed that HIV repertoires exhibited narrower CDR3 length ranges than controls.

V lost 5 bases and J lost 5, with 13 bases in between. CDR1 and CDR2 from the germline V gene are SGHTA and FQGNSA. The CDR3 is 13 residues long. The sample consisted of unsorted PBMCs, taken 2.2 years after starting antiretroviral therapy. The chain joins TRBV7-2 to TRBJ2-7; no clear D gene. This TCR derives from a man aged 18 to 29 with HIV. CDR3: CASSAIARNEQYF. CDR3 nucleotide sequence: TGTGCCAGCAGCGCCATTGCGCGGAACGAGCAGTACTTC.